This T cell receptor beta chain was obtained from a study of cytomegalovirus exposure and HLA in healthy donors. Study information: In an early release, HLA-typed donors contributed some 88 million unique TCR sequences.

PCR was performed using 60 Vbeta and 13 Jbeta primers. Produced via immunoSEQ multiplex PCR; TCRdb's table is partial and in-frame only. The sample holds 130,000 to 150,000 clones, roughly 80% seen once. Germline assignment: CDR1 ENHRY and CDR2 SYGVKD. V lost 5 bases and J lost 4; bases outside the gene matches: 4. The CDR3 sequence is 14 residues long. Whole-study findings and limits: Rarity characterized most TCR sequences, yet some public TCRs appeared in many donors. In an earlier analysis, most TCR beta V segments were productive about 87% or about 30% of the time. The listing of 160 or so TCR beta chains classed them as cytomegalovirus-associated.

About this clone itself: The antigen is unknown.

Sequenced sample: PBMCs. The source is a woman between 40 and 50 years old in good health and CMV-seropositive. The rearrangement links TRBV10-3 to TRBJ2-7; 11 bases fit TRBD2. CDR3 residues: CAISSGTSGYEQYF. CDR3 bases: TGTGCCATCAGTTCTGGGACTAGCGGTTACGAGCAGTACTTC.